This T cell receptor beta chain was recorded in a study of response to subunit inactivated influenza vaccine. Whole-study findings and limits: Only a handful of new T cells, the authors suggested, are recruited with each seasonal influenza vaccination.

About this clonotype: Its antigen is currently unknown.

The CDR3 covers 15 residues. V was shortened by 0 bases and J by 4 bases, with 13 bases between the two germline ends. Germline CDR1 reads SGHRS; CDR2 reads YFSETQ. One entry per CDR3 protein results from TCRdb running MiXCR on the RT-PCR reads. The sample has roughly 630,000 distinct CDR3 sequences; around 13% are singletons. The sample in question was PBMCs from blood, obtained around two weeks before vaccination. The V and J genes are TRBV5-1 and TRBJ2-5, with a weak D call TRBD1 (6 bases). The TCR comes from a man aged 50-59 years who received an inactivated influenza vaccine. The CDR3: CASSLADRNGETQYF. The CDR3, as DNA: TGCGCCAGCAGCTTGGCCGACAGGAACGGAGAGACCCAGTACTTC.